What follows describes a single T cell receptor (beta chain). Its antigen target is currently unknown. A read error may account for a junction end that differs from germline. This specimen comes from a study of shared clonotypes between healthy human individuals (dated by TCRdb to the early 2020s). Context from the whole study: The cohort comprised a couple of women and a few men aged 18 to 49 years. Leukapheresis yielded between about 0.9 and 10 billion PBMCs per donor. Libraries were prepared and TCR repertoires were sequenced by different laboratories using diverse techniques, in order to increase sequencing depth and limit assay-specific biases. To estimate repertoire size and how much clonotype sharing occurs between individuals, the study deeply sequenced the blood TCR repertoires of several healthy adults. For each donor, three plates each were used for CD4 naive and CD4 memory, two plates were used for CD8 naive, and one plate was used for CD8 memory.

The CDR3 spans 16 residues, from the cysteine through the phenylalanine. Only the CDR3 DNA stays, 48 bases, in frame from base 1. From the germline V gene, CDR1 is SNHLY and CDR2 is FYNNEI. Using the deep immunoSEQ assay, TCR CDR3 regions were amplified from genomic DNA by multiplex PCR. Extracted genomic DNA from each cell subset was distributed evenly across all wells of several immunoSEQ 96-well plates, and each plate was treated as a replicate. For sorted subsets, around 200 ng genomic DNA, equal to 30,000 or so T cell genomes, was loaded into each replicate PCR. The purified libraries were quantified using a Qubit 3.0 fluorometer, sized with a Bioanalyzer 2100, and then quantified again using the KAPA Library Quantification kit. Every immunoSEQ 96-well plate was sequenced on a dedicated single-read 150-cycle Illumina NextSeq 550 flow cell. The paper's data handling went like this. Because the immunoSEQ output included only junctional sequences and no quality scores, the filtering could not be the same as the filtering used for full-length reads. Sequences were annotated with PyIR, a Python wrapper for IgBLAST v1.9, using IMGT germline references to assign V/J genes and CDR3. Reads were filtered out if the reads had weak V/J assignments (E-value above 1e-6), no CDR3, stop codons, out-of-frame junctions, or ambiguous translated residues. V3J clonotypes were defined as sequences sharing an identical inferred V gene, J gene, and CDR3 amino acid sequence. Percentage overlap between repertoires was computed as shared unique clonotypes divided by the size of the smaller repertoire. RTK rarefaction, the Chao1 estimator, and Recon v2.1 estimates of unobserved clonotypes were used to assess repertoire richness. For all TCRbeta clonotypes obtained by the gDNA method from a handful of donors, generation probabilities were computed with OLGA. The table was pulled from immuneACCESS by TCRdb, which kept in-frame rearrangements only. Such tables lose some clones; where checked, under half of the loss comes from unresolved V genes, and the rest has no known cause. The D gene and trimming were derived from the DNA, and the V and J assignments and clone size from that table. A total of about 1.1 million clones appear in this sample, approximately 80% of them only once. The ten largest clones represent roughly 0.61% of the sample.

What the work shows at the level of the full study, not this receptor alone: Sharing across several donors was observed for around 4.8% of naive CD4, under 4% of naive CD8, about 2.5% of memory CD4, and roughly 0.4% of memory CD8 clonotypes. Sampling was limited to blood, and TCR repertoires in tissue likely differ from TCR repertoires in blood. Rarefaction of sorted-subset datasets indicated incomplete sequencing despite the large sequencing depth. Larger estimated clonotype richness was generally found for naive subsets than for memory subsets. Because the study included a small number of donors, the genetic and exposure-history diversity represented was limited. Clonotypes shared by all four sorted-subset donors showed higher generation probabilities than non-shared clonotypes. Based on pairwise subsampling, the degree of clonotype sharing among donors was expected to be affected by sequencing depth.

Donors were healthy HIV-negative adults with no recently reported acute infections or vaccinations. Every donor was a Caucasian adult residing in Nashville, Tennessee, USA. CD4+ T cells were enriched by magnetic negative selection; naive cells were then positively selected on CD45RA, and the negative fraction formed the memory subset. After blood collection by leukapheresis, PBMCs were isolated using Ficoll-Histopaque density gradient centrifugation and then cryopreserved in the vapor phase of liquid nitrogen. Analytical flow cytometry was used to check the purity and quantity of each magnetically sorted T cell population. Each sorted fraction had its genomic DNA isolated and then quantified by UV absorbance on a Nanodrop 2000c.

In this chain, TRBV2 is recombined with TRBJ1-5, with TRBD1 identical over 12 junction bases. Input material: memory CD4+ T cells from PBMCs. Read against the paper, the sample's cell subset or site label means: CD45RA-negative fraction. This receptor was identified in a man aged 18 to 30 in good health. Some clones in this sample may be carry-over from other donors' samples. In nucleotides, the sequence is TGTGCCAGCAGTGATTTTGGGACAGGGGGCAAACAGCCCCAGCATTTT. Its protein reads: CASSDFGTGGKQPQHF.